This T cell receptor beta chain was retrieved from a study of CD8 T cells in Susac syndrome (dated by TCRdb to 2018 to 2020). Broadly, across the study: Whether CD8+ T cell activation and differentiation in Susac syndrome was antigen driven was tested using repertoire sequencing.

Peripheral blood CD8+ and CD4+ T cells from healthy donors, Susac syndrome patients and multiple sclerosis patients were profiled by high-throughput TCR beta sequencing. Multiple sclerosis controls were treatment-naive patients with stable or active relapsing-remitting disease fulfilling revised McDonald criteria. Bulk CD8+ and CD4+ T cells were purified by magnetic negative isolation, whereas CD8+ TEMRA cells were enriched by FACS. Blood was drawn into EDTA tubes, processed within 24 hours, and PBMCs were isolated by density gradient centrifugation. PBMCs destined for TCR sequencing were cryopreserved in liquid nitrogen and later thawed in a 37 °C water bath. A purity of at least 90% was achieved for sorted or isolated CD4+, CD8+ and CD8+ TEMRA cells. General conclusions and limits of the study: The number of individuals in the TCR sequencing and HLA analysis was recognized as being relatively small.

About this clonotype: The antigen it recognizes is unknown. No qualities accompany the bases; no much larger clone lies one base away.

Looking up the germline V gene yields CDR1 KGHSH and CDR2 LQKENI. The CDR3 contains 14 residues, cysteine and phenylalanine counted. Kept here is only the CDR3 DNA, which spans 42 bases and is read in frame from base 1. Unmatched junction bases come to 1, with V trimmed by 3 bases and J by 2 bases. RNA was extracted using the RNeasy kit, and about 0.5 to 1 ug of the RNA was reverse transcribed with random hexamers. The immunoSEQ multiplex PCR assay, covering 54 Vbeta and 13 Jbeta segments, was used to amplify TCR beta CDR3 regions. PCR amplification bias was corrected using a synthetic template baseline for primer optimization and computational correction. The source study handled its data this way. Reads were annotated to V, D and J genes per IMGT and analyzed with immunoSEQ Analyzer, keeping only productive sequences. To calculate clonality, Shannon entropy was normalized by log2 of the number of productive unique sequences and then subtracted from one. For each patient and control, public and private clones were evaluated among the 100 most prevalent clones. A clone was defined as Susac-specific if it was absent from the healthy and MS cohorts, from around 960 published viral clones and from other ImmuneACCESS disease sequences. Starting from the raw public reads, TCRdb applied fastp trimming at Q25, assembled clones with MiXCR and retained in-frame beta chains. Each record represents a unique CDR3 protein, reported with the most common genes and DNA among its rows. None of the V and J calls come from the authors' own analysis; TCRdb made them. A total of some 120,000 distinct CDR3 sequences appear in this sample, approximately 94% of them only once. The ten largest clones add up to 0.095% to 0.15% of the sample.

Sequencing used CD4+ T cells from PBMCs. The sequence derives from a human donor with multiple sclerosis. Here the chain combines TRBV18 and TRBJ1-2, with TRBD1 identical over 9 junction bases. The DNA sequence is given as TGTGCCAGCTCACCGGACAGGGGCAACTATGGCTACACCTTC. Its translation reads: CASSPDRGNYGYTF.